The rows below give T cell receptor beta chains drawn from one sample of a study of cytomegalovirus exposure and HLA in healthy donors. Measured with immunoSEQ multiplex PCR; TCRdb has only the in-frame clones, and not every one. The repertoire holds 90,000 to 120,000 clones, with over 65% as singletons. Input material: PBMCs. Receptor source: a female donor in good health and CMV-seropositive. Both conserved end residues are part of each CDR3. D genes are given only for firm matches. Rows give clone size only sometimes, using once, few, many, or a class for an expanded clone.

j_call d_call clone_size v_call cdr3_nt cdr3_aa
TRBJ1-3 . . TRBV6-1 TGTGCCAGCAGTGTAGAGAGCTCTGGAAACACCATATATTTT CASSVESSGNTIYF
TRBJ1-3 TRBD1 . TRBV6-5 TGTGCCAGCAGTTACGGGACAGACGGAAACACCATATATTTT CASSYGTDGNTIYF
TRBJ2-2 TRBD1 . TRBV9 TGTGCCAGCAGCGTCCCGGGACAGGGGGTTACCGGGGAGCTGTTTTTT CASSVPGQGVTGELFF
TRBJ2-7 . . TRBV9 TGTGCCAGCAGCGTAGTCAGCTTTAGCCACGAGCAGTACTTC CASSVVSFSHEQYF
TRBJ2-7 TRBD1 . TRBV10-1 TGCGCCAGCAGTGAGTCCGGGACAGGGAGTCGGAACGAGCAGTACTTC CASSESGTGSRNEQYF
TRBJ1-4 TRBD1 . TRBV4-2 TGTGCCAGCAGTTCCGACAGGGCGAATGAAAAACTGTTTTTT CASSSDRANEKLFF
TRBJ1-4 . . TRBV20-1 TGCAGTATGGACTGGGGGGGGAAACTGTTTTTT CSMDWGGKLFF
TRBJ1-5 . few TRBV19 TGTGCCAGTAGCGGATGGAGGAACCGAAACTTTGCGGATCAGCCCCAGCATTTT CASSGWRNRNFADQPQHF
TRBJ2-7 TRBD2 . TRBV6-5 TGTGCCAGCAGTCAGACTAGCGGGAGTATCTACGAGCAGTACTTC CASSQTSGSIYEQYF
TRBJ2-6 . . TRBV27 TGTGCCAGCAGTTCCATTCTCGGGGGGGCCAACGTCCTGACTTTC CASSSILGGANVLTF
TRBJ2-3 TRBD2 . TRBV4-1 TGCGCCAGCAGCCAAGAGAGTTTAAGGGCGGGACTACTCACAGATACGCAGTATTTT CASSQESLRAGLLTDTQYF
TRBJ2-5 . few TRBV5-8 TGTGCCAGCAGCTTTCCTGGGGTCAGGGGGACCCAGTACTTC CASSFPGVRGTQYF
TRBJ2-1 TRBD2 . TRBV5-1 TGCGCCAGCAGCTCGGGGGGGACCAGCTCCTACAATGAGCAGTTCTTC CASSSGGTSSYNEQFF
TRBJ2-1 TRBD2 . TRBV10-3 TGTGCCATCAGTGATGCCGGGACTAGCGGGCGGTTCGGTGAGCAGTTCTTC CAISDAGTSGRFGEQFF
TRBJ1-6 TRBD1 . TRBV10-3 TGTGCCTCCCGGACAGGGAACTCCTATAATTCACCCCTCCACTTT CASRTGNSYNSPLHF
TRBJ2-1 TRBD1 . TRBV11-2 TGTGCCAGCAGCTTAGAATACGGGACAGGTCCTTACAATGAGCAGTTCTTC CASSLEYGTGPYNEQFF
TRBJ1-2 . . TRBV28 TGTGCCAGCAGTTTGATGAGAGACTATGGCTACACCTTC CASSLMRDYGYTF
TRBJ1-1 . . TRBV4-1 TGCGCCAGCAGCCAAGGGGCAGGGCGTCGGACTGAAGCTTTCTTT CASSQGAGRRTEAFF
TRBJ2-3 TRBD2 . TRBV4-1 TGCGCCAGCAGTGCTAAGACTAGCGGGAGGGCCAGTGAATTAGATACGCAGTATTTT CASSAKTSGRASELDTQYF
TRBJ2-2 TRBD2 . TRBV28 TGTGCCAGCAGGGGTACTGAGCGGGGTTCGGGCGGGGAGCTGTTTTTT CASRGTERGSGGELFF
TRBJ1-2 . once TRBV7-9 TGTGCCAGCAGCTTAGGCCAGGCTAACTATGGCTACACCTTC CASSLGQANYGYTF
TRBJ2-7 . . TRBV6-1 TGTGCCAGCAGTGAGGGGGCAGGCTATACCTACGAGCAGTACTTC CASSEGAGYTYEQYF
TRBJ2-1 TRBD2 . TRBV7-3 TGTGCCAGCAGCTTAAACGGGGGGGCCTCCTACAATGAGCAGTTCTTC CASSLNGGASYNEQFF
TRBJ1-5 TRBD1 . TRBV30 TGTGCCTGGAGTCAGGGGACAGGGAATCAGCCCCAGCATTTT CAWSQGTGNQPQHF
TRBJ2-7 TRBD2 . TRBV7-8 TGTGCCAGCAGCTTAGGGACTAGCGGGAGACATTCCTACGAGCAGTACTTC CASSLGTSGRHSYEQYF
TRBJ2-3 . few TRBV6-1 TGTGCCAGCAGTGAAGGCGCCGGACTTTATACGCAGTATTTT CASSEGAGLYTQYF
TRBJ2-7 . . TRBV4-3 TGCGCCAGCAGCCAGGGGGCAGGGCGACAAACCTACGAGCAGTACTTC CASSQGAGRQTYEQYF
TRBJ2-3 . . TRBV9 TGTGCCAGCAGCGAGAGGCCGGATTCAGATACGCAGTATTTT CASSERPDSDTQYF
TRBJ2-7 . few TRBV7-2 TGTGCCAGCAGCCAGGGGAAGAATCACGAGCAGTACTTC CASSQGKNHEQYF
TRBJ2-7 TRBD2 . TRBV7-2 TGTGCCAGCAGCCCAAGCCCCGCTAGCGGCGCCTACGAGCAGTACTTC CASSPSPASGAYEQYF
TRBJ2-7 TRBD2 few TRBV4-2 TGTGCCAGCAGCCAAGTCGGGGACTATCCTCTCCCCTTCTACGAGCAGTACTTC CASSQVGDYPLPFYEQYF
TRBJ2-3 . . TRBV27 TGTGCCAGCACGGCTAGCGGCACAGATACGCAGTATTTT CASTASGTDTQYF
TRBJ2-1 TRBD2 . TRBV6-6 TGTGCCAGCAGTTTCCCTACTAGCGGTGGGAACAATGAGCAGTTCTTC CASSFPTSGGNNEQFF
TRBJ1-3 TRBD1 . TRBV18 TGTGCCAGCTCACCAGTGGCGGCAGGGGGCTTTGGAAACACCATATATTTT CASSPVAAGGFGNTIYF
TRBJ2-7 TRBD2 . TRBV27 TGTGCCAGCAGGGGGGTAATAGCGGGAGTGTCCTACGAGCAGTACTTC CASRGVIAGVSYEQYF
TRBJ1-4 TRBD1 . TRBV28 TGTGCCAGCAGGACCCAGGGGGTTGGGGATAATGAAAAACTGTTTTTT CASRTQGVGDNEKLFF
TRBJ1-3 . . TRBV5-8 TGTGCCAGCAGCTGGGCCGGAAACACCATATATTTT CASSWAGNTIYF
TRBJ2-1 . . TRBV9 TGTGCCAGCAGCGTAGACGCGGGAAGCTCCTACAATGAGCAGTTCTTC CASSVDAGSSYNEQFF
TRBJ1-4 . . TRBV28 TGTGCCAGCAGTTTCCGCAGGGGACTATGGACGACTAATGAAAAACTGTTTTTT CASSFRRGLWTTNEKLFF
TRBJ1-2 TRBD1 . TRBV10-3 TGTGCCATCACCCTGACAGGGTATGGCTACACCTTC CAITLTGYGYTF
TRBJ2-7 TRBD1 . TRBV11-2 TGTGCCAGCAGCTTAGACACAGGGGTCAACTACGAGCAGTACTTC CASSLDTGVNYEQYF
TRBJ1-2 . . TRBV30 TGTGCCTGGGCGAGAAGATCTAACTATGGCTACACCTTC CAWARRSNYGYTF
TRBJ2-1 TRBD2 . TRBV6-1 TGTGCCAGCAGTCTAGCGGGGGGGCAATCCAGTGAGCAGTTCTTC CASSLAGGQSSEQFF
TRBJ2-5 . . TRBV6-1 TGTGCCAGCAGACTCAGGGTTGAGACCCAGTACTTC CASRLRVETQYF
TRBJ1-2 TRBD1 . TRBV30 TGTGCCCGCCTAAACAGGGGGCGCAACTATGGCTACACCTTC CARLNRGRNYGYTF
TRBJ1-1 . once TRBV7-9 TGTGCCAGCAGCTTAGGGGGACGACGGCGGGGCACTGAAGCTTTCTTT CASSLGGRRRGTEAFF
TRBJ2-7 . few TRBV5-4 TGTGCCAGCAGCCCTTCTGGGAGCACCTACGAGCAGTACTTC CASSPSGSTYEQYF
TRBJ2-2 . few TRBV9 TGTGCCAGCAGCGTCTCGGGGGTAGTAACCGGGGAGCTGTTTTTT CASSVSGVVTGELFF
TRBJ1-1 . . TRBV5-1 TGCGCCAGCAGCCCATCAACACTGAACACTGAAGCTTTCTTT CASSPSTLNTEAFF
TRBJ1-6 . . TRBV7-6 TGTGCCAGCAGCTTAACTCCGGGTACTTCACCCCTCCACTTT CASSLTPGTSPLHF
TRBJ1-2 TRBD1 . TRBV7-2 TGTGCCAGCAGCCCGGAGGGGGCGCGTGGCTATGGCTACACCTTC CASSPEGARGYGYTF
TRBJ1-5 TRBD1 few TRBV2 TGTGCCAGCAGTGAACCCGGGACAGAAATTAGCAATCAGCCCCAGCATTTT CASSEPGTEISNQPQHF
TRBJ2-3 TRBD2 . TRBV13 TGTGCCAGCAGACGCGGGGGGGCCGCCACAGATACGCAGTATTTT CASRRGGAATDTQYF
TRBJ2-2 . . TRBV19 TGTGCCAGTAGACCCGGATTACGAAGGGCAGGACTAAACACCGGGGAGCTGTTTTTT CASRPGLRRAGLNTGELFF
TRBJ1-4 . . TRBV25-1 TGTGCCAGCAGTCACGGGGGTGTGGGTGAAAAACTGTTTTTT CASSHGGVGEKLFF
TRBJ2-1 TRBD2 once TRBV27 TGTGCCAGCAGCCGGACTAGCGGGAGCTCCTACAATGAGCAGTTCTTC CASSRTSGSSYNEQFF
TRBJ1-1 . . TRBV2 TGTGCCAGCAGTGAAGGGACACCGAGAGCTTTCTTT CASSEGTPRAFF
TRBJ1-5 . few TRBV19 TGTGCCAGTAGAACAGGGACCGGAGCTAATCAGCCCCAGCATTTT CASRTGTGANQPQHF